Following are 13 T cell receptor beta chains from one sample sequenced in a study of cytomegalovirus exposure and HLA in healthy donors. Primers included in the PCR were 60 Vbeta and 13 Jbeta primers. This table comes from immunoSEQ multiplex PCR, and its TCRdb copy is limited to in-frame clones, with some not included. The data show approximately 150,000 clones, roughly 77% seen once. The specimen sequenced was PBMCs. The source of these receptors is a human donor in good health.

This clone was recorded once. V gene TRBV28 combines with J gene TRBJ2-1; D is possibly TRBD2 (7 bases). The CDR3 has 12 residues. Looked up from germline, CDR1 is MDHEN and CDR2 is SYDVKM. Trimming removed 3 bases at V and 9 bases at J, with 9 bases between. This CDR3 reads CASSLGGPEQFF. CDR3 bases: TGTGCCAGCAGTTTGGGGGGGCCTGAGCAGTTCTTC.

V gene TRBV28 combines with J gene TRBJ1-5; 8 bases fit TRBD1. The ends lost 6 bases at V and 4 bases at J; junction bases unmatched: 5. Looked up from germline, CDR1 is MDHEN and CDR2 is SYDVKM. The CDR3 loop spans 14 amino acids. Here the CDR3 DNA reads TGTGCCAGCAGGCAGGGGGCTCCAAATCAGCCCCAGCATTTT. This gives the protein CASRQGAPNQPQHF. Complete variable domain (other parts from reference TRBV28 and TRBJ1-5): DVKVTQSSRYLVKRTGEKVFLECVQDMDHENMFWYRQDPGLGLRLIYFSYDVKMKEKGDIPEGYSVSREKKERFSLILESASTNQTSMYLCASRQGAPNQPQHFGDGTRLSIL.

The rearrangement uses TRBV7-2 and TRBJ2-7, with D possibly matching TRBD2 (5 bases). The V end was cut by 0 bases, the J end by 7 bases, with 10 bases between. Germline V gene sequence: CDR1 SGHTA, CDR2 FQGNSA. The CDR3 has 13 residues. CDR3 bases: TGTGCCAGCAGCTTAGCCGGTCGGGAAGAGCAGTACTTC. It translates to CASSLAGREEQYF.

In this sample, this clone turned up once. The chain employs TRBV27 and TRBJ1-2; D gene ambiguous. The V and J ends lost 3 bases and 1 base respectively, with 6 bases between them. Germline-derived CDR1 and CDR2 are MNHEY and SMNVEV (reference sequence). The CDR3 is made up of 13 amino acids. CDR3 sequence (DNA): TGTGCCAGCAGTTTCAGCGTTAACTATGGCTACACCTTC. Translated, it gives CASSFSVNYGYTF.

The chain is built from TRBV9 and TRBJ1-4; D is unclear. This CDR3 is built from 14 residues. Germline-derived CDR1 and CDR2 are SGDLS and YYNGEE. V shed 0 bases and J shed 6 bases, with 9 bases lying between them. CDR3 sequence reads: CASSVGGIDEKLFF. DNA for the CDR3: TGTGCCAGCAGCGTAGGAGGGATTGATGAAAAACTGTTTTTT.

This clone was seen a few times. CDR3 sequence: CASGEQGLYEQYF. In DNA, the CDR3 is TGTGCCAGCGGGGAACAGGGCCTCTACGAGCAGTACTTC. The V and J genes are TRBV2 and TRBJ2-7; D possibly corresponds to TRBD1 (6 bases). The CDR3 is 13 residues long. Looked up from germline, CDR1 is SNHLY and CDR2 is FYNNEI. Deletions cut 8 bases from V and 3 bases from J, with 14 bases between. The whole variable domain, filled in from reference TRBV2 and TRBJ2-7, reads EPEVTQTPSHQVTQMGQEVILRCVPISNHLYFYWYRQILGQKVEFLVSFYNNEISEKSEIFDDQFSVERPDGSNFTLKIRSTKLEDSAMYFCASGEQGLYEQYFGPGTRLTVT.

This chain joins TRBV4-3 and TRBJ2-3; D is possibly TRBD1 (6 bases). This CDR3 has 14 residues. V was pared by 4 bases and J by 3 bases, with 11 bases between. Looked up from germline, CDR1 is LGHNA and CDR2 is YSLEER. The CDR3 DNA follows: TGCGCCAGCAGCCCATCAGGGGTAACAGATACGCAGTATTTT. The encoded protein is CASSPSGVTDTQYF.

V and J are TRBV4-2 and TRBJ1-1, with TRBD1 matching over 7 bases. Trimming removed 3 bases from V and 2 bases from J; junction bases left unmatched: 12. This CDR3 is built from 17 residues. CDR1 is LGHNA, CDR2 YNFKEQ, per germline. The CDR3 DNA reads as TGTGCCAGCAGCCAGTCCCGGGACAGAAGGTTAAACACTGAAGCTTTCTTT. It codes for CASSQSRDRRLNTEAFF.

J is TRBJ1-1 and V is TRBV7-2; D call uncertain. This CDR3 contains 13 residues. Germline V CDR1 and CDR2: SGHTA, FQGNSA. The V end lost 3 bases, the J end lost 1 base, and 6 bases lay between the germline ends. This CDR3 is CASSFSWNTEAFF. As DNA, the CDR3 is TGTGCCAGCAGCTTCAGTTGGAACACTGAAGCTTTCTTT.

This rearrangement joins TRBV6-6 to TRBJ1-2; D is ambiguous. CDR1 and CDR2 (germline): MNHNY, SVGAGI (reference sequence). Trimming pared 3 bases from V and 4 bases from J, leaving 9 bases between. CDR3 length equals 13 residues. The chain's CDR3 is CASSYSSLYGYTF. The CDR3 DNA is TGTGCCAGCAGTTATTCGTCCCTCTATGGCTACACCTTC.

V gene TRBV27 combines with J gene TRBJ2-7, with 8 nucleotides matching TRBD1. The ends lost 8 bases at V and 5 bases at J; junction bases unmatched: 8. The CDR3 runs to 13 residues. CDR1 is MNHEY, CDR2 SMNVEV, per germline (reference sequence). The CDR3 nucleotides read TGTGCCAGCGGGCTGGCAGGGGGCCACGAGCAGTACTTC. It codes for CASGLAGGHEQYF.

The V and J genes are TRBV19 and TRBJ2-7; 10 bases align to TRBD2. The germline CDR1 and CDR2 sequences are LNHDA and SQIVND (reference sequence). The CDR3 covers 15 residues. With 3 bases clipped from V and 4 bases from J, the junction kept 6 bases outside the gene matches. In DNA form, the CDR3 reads TGTGCCAGTAGTATCCAAACTAGCGGGATTTACGAGCAGTACTTC. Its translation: CASSIQTSGIYEQYF.

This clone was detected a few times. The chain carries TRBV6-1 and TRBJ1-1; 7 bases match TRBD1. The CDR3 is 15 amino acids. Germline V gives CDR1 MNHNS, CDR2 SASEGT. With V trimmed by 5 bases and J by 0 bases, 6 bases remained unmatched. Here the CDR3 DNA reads TGTGCCAGCAGTCCTTCGACAGGGATGAACACTGAAGCTTTCTTT. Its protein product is CASSPSTGMNTEAFF.